The count of the clone carrying this TCR beta chain is one. V lost 7 bases and J lost 1; bases outside the gene matches: 6. CDR3 length equals 15 residues. CDR1 and CDR2 from the germline V gene are LNHDA and SQIVND (reference sequence). As processed by the authors: Researchers report that nucleated cell counts were estimated from reference gene primer amplification. Profiling relied on immunoSEQ multiplex PCR, and the TCRdb table lists in-frame clones only, not all of them. Clone size and the V and J calls come from that table; the DNA yielded D and trimming. The data show 85,000 to 95,000 clones, about nine tenths seen once. The data belong to a study of blood T cell repertoires in COVID-19. Study-wide background: T cells, B-cell-depleted T cells, or PBMCs supplied cDNA or gDNA.

The sequenced sample was peripheral blood. J is TRBJ2-2 and V is TRBV19; TRBD2 agrees at 7 bases. This sequence was found in a man aged 60 to 75 with acute or convalescent COVID-19. DNA of the CDR3: TGTGCCAGTACCTTATCGGGAGGGAACACCGGGGAGCTGTTTTTT. Encoded protein: CASTLSGGNTGELFF.